What follows are 22 T cell receptor beta chains derived from one specimen sequenced in a study of CXCR3-negative and CXCR3-positive naive CD8 T cells. The TRB cDNA libraries were prepared by 5' RACE with UMI labels. No DNA is given; TCRdb re-called the 5' RACE reads and lists each CDR3 protein once. Here the sample table reports fewer than 95,000 distinct CDR3 sequences. The sequenced material came from naive CXCR3- CD8+ T cells from blood. Subset here: CD45RO-CCR7+CD27+CD95- naive CD8+ T cells lacking CXCR3 (TNR3-). The receptors here all came from a human donor in good health. Some clones in this sample may be carry-over from other donors' samples.

J is TRBJ2-7 and V is TRBV27; with no DNA, the TCRdb D assignment of TRBD1 cannot be verified. This CDR3 has 15 amino acids. Germline V gene sequence: CDR1 MNHEY, CDR2 SMNVEV (reference sequence). CDR3 in amino acids: CASSSDQDRPYEQYF.

V usage is TRBV3-1 and J usage is TRBJ1-5; the TCRdb call, TRBD1, lacks DNA for checking. CDR1 LGHDT and CDR2 YNNKEL come from the germline V gene (reference sequence). CDR3 length: 14 amino acids. The CDR3 reads CASSQKGWNQPQHF.

The chain has TRBV7-9 and TRBJ2-7; TCRdb designates TRBD2, a call that cannot be tested without DNA. This CDR3 contains 15 residues. CDR1 and CDR2 (germline): SEHNR, FQNEAQ (reference sequence). This chain's CDR3 is CASSLALAGTYEQYF.

CDR3 in amino acids: CASSLKGSTYEQYF. The V call is TRBV27, the J call TRBJ2-7. The germline V gene encodes CDR1 MNHEY and CDR2 SMNVEV (reference sequence). This CDR3 contains 14 residues.

The rearrangement links TRBV29-1 to TRBJ1-1; TCRdb calls TRBD1, which cannot be checked without DNA. The CDR3 covers 14 residues. Germline V gene sequence: CDR1 SQVTM, CDR2 ANQGSEA. CDR3 residues: CSVDMGAMKTEAFF. The variable domain in full, with the rest retrieved from reference TRBV29-1 and TRBJ1-1, is SAVISQKPSRDICQRGTSLTIQCQVDSQVTMMFWYRQQPGQSLTLIATANQGSEATYESGFVIDKFPISRPNLTFSTLTVSNMSPEDSSIYLCSVDMGAMKTEAFFGQGTRLTVV.

The J gene is TRBJ2-1, the V gene TRBV10-3. This CDR3 comprises 14 residues. CDR1 ENHRY and CDR2 SYGVKD come from the germline V gene. The CDR3 here is CAISAESDYNEQFF.

V usage is TRBV19 and J usage is TRBJ2-7; checking the TCRdb D call of TRBD1 is not possible without DNA. CDR1 and CDR2 (germline): LNHDA, SQIVND (reference sequence). The CDR3 spans 16 residues. CDR3 sequence reads: CASSIGVGGLTDEQYF.

The V and J genes are TRBV5-4 and TRBJ2-4; the D gene TCRdb calls, TRBD1, cannot be checked with no DNA. CDR1 and CDR2 from the germline V gene are SGHNT and YYREEE (reference sequence). This CDR3 has 14 amino acids. CDR3 sequence: CASSSGDRQNIQYF.

The chain uses TRBV4-3 and TRBJ1-4; TCRdb returns TRBD1, unconfirmable since there is no DNA. Germline-derived CDR1 and CDR2 are LGHNA and YSLEER. The length of the CDR3 is 13 residues. The CDR3 loop reads CASSRRLQEKLFF.

The chain uses TRBV7-9 and TRBJ2-5. CDR1 and CDR2 from the germline V gene are SEHNR and FQNEAQ (reference sequence). The CDR3 has 12 amino acids. This CDR3 is CASSWYQETQYF.

The chain uses TRBV28 and TRBJ2-3; TCRdb returns TRBD1, unconfirmable since there is no DNA. The length of the CDR3 is 14 residues. Per the germline V gene, CDR1 is MDHEN and CDR2 is SYDVKM. The CDR3 reads CASSFVEGTDTQYF.

The rearrangement joins TRBV29-1 to TRBJ1-1; TCRdb names TRBD1, which stays unverified in the absence of DNA. Germline values: CDR1 SQVTM, CDR2 ANQGSEA. The CDR3 consists of 13 residues. The chain's CDR3 is CSASGQGLAEAFF. The full variable domain, in which reference TRBV29-1 and TRBJ1-1 provide the parts outside the CDR3, is SAVISQKPSRDICQRGTSLTIQCQVDSQVTMMFWYRQQPGQSLTLIATANQGSEATYESGFVIDKFPISRPNLTFSTLTVSNMSPEDSSIYLCSASGQGLAEAFFGQGTRLTVV.

CDR3 in amino acids: CASSRISDGGAYNEQFF. The chain employs TRBV11-2 and TRBJ2-1; TCRdb's assignment of TRBD2 cannot be checked, as there is no DNA. CDR3 length: 17 residues. Germline V gene lookup returns CDR1 SGHAT and CDR2 FQNNGV.

The V gene is TRBV11-2, the J gene TRBJ2-2; TCRdb returns TRBD2, unconfirmable since there is no DNA. There are 14 residues in the CDR3. Germline V gene lookup returns CDR1 SGHAT and CDR2 FQNNGV. The chain's CDR3 is CASSSSTSGRELFF. Full variable domain (missing parts from reference TRBV11-2 and TRBJ2-2): EAGVAQSPRYKIIEKRQSVAFWCNPISGHATLYWYQQILGQGPKLLIQFQNNGVVDDSQLPKDRFSAERLKGVDSTLKIQPAKLEDSAVYLCASSSSTSGRELFFGEGSRLTVL.

J is TRBJ1-3 and V is TRBV29-1. This CDR3 spans 14 amino acids. Germline CDR1 is SQVTM and CDR2 is ANQGSEA. The CDR3 spells CSVGGGETGNTIYF.

V is TRBV7-8 and J is TRBJ2-7. This CDR3 has 15 residues. Germline lookup yields CDR1 SGHVS and CDR2 FQNEAQ. This CDR3 reads CASSLGSIGPYEQYF.

The CDR3: CASSTTGSYEQYF. The chain carries TRBV12-3 or TRBV12-4 and TRBJ2-7; TCRdb selects TRBD1, and the lack of DNA leaves this call unchecked. CDR3 length: 13 amino acids.

V gene TRBV28 combines with J gene TRBJ2-5; the D call of TRBD1 rests on TCRdb alone, since no DNA is present to check it. The CDR3 loop spans 14 amino acids. Germline-derived CDR1 and CDR2 are MDHEN and SYDVKM. The CDR3 loop is CASRSRGGVETQYF.

The rearrangement uses TRBV12-3 or TRBV12-4 and TRBJ2-2; TCRdb selects TRBD1, and the lack of DNA leaves this call unchecked. The CDR3 has 16 residues. CDR3 region: CASSSPGRSNTGELFF.

The J gene is TRBJ2-7, the V gene TRBV4-1; the D call from TCRdb, TRBD2, cannot be confirmed without DNA. The CDR3 runs 16 residues. From germline, CDR1 is MGHRA and CDR2 YSYEKL. Here the CDR3 reads CASSPLLSGSTYEQYF.

The V gene is TRBV14, the J gene TRBJ2-3; with no DNA, the TCRdb D assignment of TRBD2 cannot be verified. Germline CDR1 reads SGHDN; CDR2 reads FVKESK. The CDR3 length is 14 residues. The CDR3 region is CASSQVVGPDTQYF.

The chain is built from TRBV29-1 and TRBJ2-7; TCRdb selects TRBD2, and the lack of DNA leaves this call unchecked. The V gene's germline CDR1 is SQVTM and CDR2 ANQGSEA. The CDR3 has 13 amino acids. The CDR3: CSVFLPQAYEQYF.